Listed below are T cell receptor beta chains from one sample, sequenced in a study of somatic mutations in cytotoxic T cells in rheumatoid arthritis. Assay: immunoSEQ multiplex PCR; the TCRdb copy retains only in-frame clones and omits some. This sample has about 14,000 clones, with about 93% found just once. The sample taken for sequencing was CD4+ T cells sorted from blood. The receptors here all came from a man between 65 and 79 years old with rheumatoid arthritis. The conserved cysteine and the conserved F or W are not part of the CDR3 here. Each record gives: V gene, clone size, CDR3 protein. Clone size is given for some rows only: seen once, a few or many times, or a class if the clone is expanded.

v_call: TRBV5-1
clone_size: few
cdr3_aa: ASSLGAGGDEKLF

v_call: TRBV5-1
clone_size: NA
cdr3_aa: ASSLDSYGYT

v_call: TRBV29-1
clone_size: NA
cdr3_aa: SVGLGGINTEAF

v_call: TRBV7-9
clone_size: NA
cdr3_aa: ASSLGGGFSSYEQY

v_call: TRBV29-1
clone_size: few
cdr3_aa: SVGDRGQDGYT

v_call: TRBV9
clone_size: NA
cdr3_aa: ASSVASFPFGRGQAGANVLT

v_call: TRBV2
clone_size: NA
cdr3_aa: ASSEEGSGLDTQY

v_call: TRBV5-1
clone_size: NA
cdr3_aa: ASSSRGDEQY

v_call: TRBV30
clone_size: NA
cdr3_aa: ACGRDDYTGELF

v_call: TRBV20-1
clone_size: NA
cdr3_aa: SATGPDTQY

v_call: TRBV7-9
clone_size: NA
cdr3_aa: ASSLGGLNNSPLH

v_call: TRBV14
clone_size: NA
cdr3_aa: ASSPQGYEQY